This TCR beta chain was observed in a study of T-cell reconstitution after alpha-beta-depleted transplantation in children. Study outcomes and limitations: T-cell counts and diversity at one year post-transplant came mainly from newly produced T cells. Reported findings indicate that, about two months after transplant, alpha-beta T cells came from several hundred expanded clones, which were derived from non-depleted graft cells.

Preparation of the TCRbeta library used unique molecular identifiers. TCRdb re-called the PCR reads with MiXCR, one entry per CDR3 protein. In the table there are approximately 250,000 distinct CDR3 sequences, roughly 26% of which are singletons. CDR3 length: 16 amino acids. CDR1 is KGHDR, CDR2 SFDVKD, per germline. J gave up 2 bases and V 2 bases, and 6 bases lay outside the gene matches. Worth noting for this clonotype: Antigen unknown.

The TCR was taken from a girl aged 2-10 years with Fanconi anemia, due to receive a stem cell transplant. Material: PBMCs, obtained before TCRalphabeta/CD19-depleted stem cell transplant. This sequence joins TRBV24-1 and TRBJ2-7; TRBD1 aligns across 9 bases. Here the CDR3 DNA reads TGTGCCACCAGTGATTCCGGGACAGGGTCACCCTACGAGCAGTACTTC. The encoded protein is CATSDSGTGSPYEQYF.